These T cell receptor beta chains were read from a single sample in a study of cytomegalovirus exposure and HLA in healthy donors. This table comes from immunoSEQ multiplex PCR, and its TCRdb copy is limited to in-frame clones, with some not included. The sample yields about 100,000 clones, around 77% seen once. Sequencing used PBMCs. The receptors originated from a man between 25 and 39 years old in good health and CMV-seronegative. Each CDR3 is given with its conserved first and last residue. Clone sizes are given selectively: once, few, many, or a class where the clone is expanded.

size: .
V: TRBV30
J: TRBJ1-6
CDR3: CAWSWHYSPLHF

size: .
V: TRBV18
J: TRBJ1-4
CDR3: CASSPSVPREKLFF

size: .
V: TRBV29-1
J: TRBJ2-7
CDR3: CSVRGAGPPFHEQYF

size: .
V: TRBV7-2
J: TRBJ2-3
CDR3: CASSLGETQADTQYF

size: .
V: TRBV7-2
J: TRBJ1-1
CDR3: CASSLVAGVKANTEAFF

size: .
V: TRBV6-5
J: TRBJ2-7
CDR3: CASSYRQGALEQYF

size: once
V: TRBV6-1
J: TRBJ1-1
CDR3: CASSGDRGDAEAFF

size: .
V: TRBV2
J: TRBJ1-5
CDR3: CASGLAGDYSNQPQHF

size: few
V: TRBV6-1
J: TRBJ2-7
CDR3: CASSERQGISYEQYF

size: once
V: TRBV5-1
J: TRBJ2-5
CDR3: CASSPRQGYETQYF

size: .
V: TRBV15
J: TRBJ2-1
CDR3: CATSRDRLAVNNEQFF

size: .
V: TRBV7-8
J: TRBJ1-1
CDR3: CASNLHGGGTEAFF

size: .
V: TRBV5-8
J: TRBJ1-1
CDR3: CASSFWRESEAFF

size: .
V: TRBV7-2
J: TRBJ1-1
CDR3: CASSSMSGGAFF

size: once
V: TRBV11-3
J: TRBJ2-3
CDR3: CASSLDSFRGRDTQYF

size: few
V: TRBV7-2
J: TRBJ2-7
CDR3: CASSLALSSSYEQYF

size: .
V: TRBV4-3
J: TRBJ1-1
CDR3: CASSPRSRQAGEAFF

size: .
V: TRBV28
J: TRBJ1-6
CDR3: CASSLKDNSPLHF

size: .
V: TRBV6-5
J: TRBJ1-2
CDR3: CASSSPSGTGFGGYTF

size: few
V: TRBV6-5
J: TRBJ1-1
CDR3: CASRRTGAEAFF

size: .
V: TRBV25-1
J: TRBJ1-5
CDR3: CASSGPGQGWQPQHF

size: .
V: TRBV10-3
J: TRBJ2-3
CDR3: CAISEAAADTQYF

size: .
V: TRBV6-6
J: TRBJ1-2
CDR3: CASSTPPVRGYTF

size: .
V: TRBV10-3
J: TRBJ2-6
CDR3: CAIRSVGANVLTF

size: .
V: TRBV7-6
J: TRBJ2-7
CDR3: CASSPGTSGIGSYEQYF

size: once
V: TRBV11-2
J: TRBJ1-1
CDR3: CASSPPYTEAFF

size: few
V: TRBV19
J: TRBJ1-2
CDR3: CASRLDRASYGYTF

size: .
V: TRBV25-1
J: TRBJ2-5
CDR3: CASSESKGLVETQYF

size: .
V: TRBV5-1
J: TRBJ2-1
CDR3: CASSFSGGPVEQFF

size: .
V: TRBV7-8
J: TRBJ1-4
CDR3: CASSLVVGVGEKLFF

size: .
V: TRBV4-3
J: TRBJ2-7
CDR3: CASSPRTGTPHEQYF

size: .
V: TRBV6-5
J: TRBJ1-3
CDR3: CASSYRGQSSGNTIYF

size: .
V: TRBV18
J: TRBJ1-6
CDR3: CASSQGGGSPLHF

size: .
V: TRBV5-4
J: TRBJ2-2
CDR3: CASSLPGSDTGELFF

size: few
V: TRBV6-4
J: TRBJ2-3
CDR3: CASSSSGGSTDTQYF

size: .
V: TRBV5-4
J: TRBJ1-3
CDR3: CASSRSGLGGNTIYF

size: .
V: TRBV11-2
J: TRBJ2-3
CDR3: CASSQGTTDTQYF

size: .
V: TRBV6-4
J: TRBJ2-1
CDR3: CASSISGTVNEQFF

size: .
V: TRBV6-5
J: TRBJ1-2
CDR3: CASRATGQNYGYTF

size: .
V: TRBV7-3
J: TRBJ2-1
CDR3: CASSLGSSYNEQFF

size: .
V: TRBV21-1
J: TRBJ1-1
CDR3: CASSPRGRGGDTEAFF

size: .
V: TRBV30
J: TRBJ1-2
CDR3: CAWSVMGHNYGYTF

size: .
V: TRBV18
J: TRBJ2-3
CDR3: CASSPGTVKDTQYF

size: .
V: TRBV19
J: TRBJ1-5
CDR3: CASSIATGKGQPQHF